This T cell receptor (beta chain) was identified during a study of cytomegalovirus exposure and HLA in healthy donors. V trimming: 5 bases; J trimming: 3 bases; junction bases outside the gene matches: 16. Germline assignment: CDR1 SGHAT and CDR2 FQNNGV. The CDR3 contains 18 residues. Assay: immunoSEQ multiplex PCR; the TCRdb copy retains only in-frame clones and omits some. Here the sample spans more than 110,000 clones, 88% being singletons. This clone was recorded once. The donors were members of the validation cohort comprising roughly 130 subjects, separate from the roughly 680-subject first cohort.

This receptor was taken from a woman under 30 in good health and CMV-seropositive. The V call is TRBV11-2, the J call TRBJ2-1; TRBD2 matches 7 bases. The specimen sequenced was PBMCs. The DNA for the CDR3 is TGTGCCAGCAGCAGGCGTCGGTGGGGGGAGGGCCTCTACAATGAGCAGTTCTTC. Its translation: CASSRRRWGEGLYNEQFF.